Included here is one T cell receptor (beta chain) sequence, with context. The sample originates from a study of PD-L1 blockade in urothelial cancer. Time point specified: pretreatment peripheral blood. The germline gives CDR1 LNHNV, CDR2 YYDKDF (reference sequence). V was cut by 0 bases and J by 1 base, with 12 bases left in between. This CDR3 is 16 amino acids long. The assay was immunoSEQ multiplex PCR, and TCRdb's table has in-frame clones only and misses some. Counted here are 45,000 to 55,000 clones, roughly 84% occurring once; the ten biggest clones make up roughly 1.3%. Source: PBMCs, taken around atezolizumab (anti-PD-L1) treatment. V usage is TRBV15 and J usage is TRBJ1-1; D not certain. The source of this sequence is a man in his fifties with urothelial cancer. The CDR3 loop reads CATSREREQSNTEAFF. CDR3 bases: TGTGCCACCAGCAGAGAACGGGAACAGTCGAACACTGAAGCTTTCTTT.